Listed here are 18 T cell receptor beta chains from one sample, sequenced in a study of CD8 T cells in ankylosing spondylitis. TCRdb independently ran MiXCR on the 5' RACE reads; one entry per CDR3 protein. There are fewer than 500,000 distinct CDR3 sequences in the sample; around 20% occur only once, and 15% to 20% lies in the top ten. No cognate antigen is known for these TCRs. Study conclusions and caveats: A motif in TCR beta, a set of roughly 8 highly homologous variants, appeared characteristic of ankylosing spondylitis blood.

Sequenced input: blood, either unsorted or a sorted T cell fraction (not recorded which). The source is a male donor with ankylosing spondylitis.

This clonotype was counted between two and nine times. The chain couples TRBV7-2 to TRBJ2-7, with 7 bases fitting TRBD2. CDR1 and CDR2 from the germline V gene are SGHTA and FQGNSA. The CDR3 has 15 amino acids. V shed 3 bases, J shed 1 base, and the junction held 6 bases outside the gene matches. The CDR3 region has the DNA TGTGCCAGCAGCTTTTCCGGGACTACTTCCTACGAGCAGTACTTC. It yields the protein CASSFSGTTSYEQYF.

This clonotype was detected many times. The chain employs TRBV20-1 and TRBJ2-7, with 9 positions matching TRBD2. The CDR3 contains 19 residues. Trimming removed 4 bases from V and 3 bases from J; junction bases left unmatched: 22. Germline CDR1 DFQATT, CDR2 SNEGSKA (reference sequence). The CDR3 loop reads CSATDNSGSSTLARYEQYF. The CDR3 DNA is TGCAGTGCTACCGACAATAGCGGGAGCTCAACCCTAGCACGCTACGAGCAGTACTTC.

The CDR3 reads CASSLNGRGSNQPQHF. As DNA, the CDR3 is TGTGCCAGCAGCTTAAACGGCAGGGGTAGCAATCAGCCCCAGCATTTT. This rearrangement joins TRBV7-2 to TRBJ1-5; tentative D call: TRBD1 (6 bases). Germline CDR1 is SGHTA and CDR2 is FQGNSA. Between the trimmed V and J ends, which lost 2 bases and 0 bases, there was a span of 11 bases. CDR3 length equals 16 residues.

This clonotype has more than one count but fewer than ten. The chain carries TRBV28 and TRBJ2-1; the D call may be TRBD1 or TRBD2 (6 bases each). Germline V gene sequence: CDR1 MDHEN, CDR2 SYDVKM. Deletions cut 7 bases from V and 0 bases from J, with 7 bases between. The CDR3 loop spans 13 amino acids. CDR3 region: CASKGGSYNEQFF. CDR3 DNA sequence: TGTGCCAGCAAGGGGGGCTCCTACAATGAGCAGTTCTTC. Full variable domain (rest looked up from reference TRBV28 and TRBJ2-1): DVKVTQSSRYLVKRTGEKVFLECVQDMDHENMFWYRQDPGLGLRLIYFSYDVKMKEKGDIPEGYSVSREKKERFSLILESASTNQTSMYLCASKGGSYNEQFFGPGTRLTVL.

This clonotype occurred many times. The chain has TRBV20-1 and TRBJ2-1; 8 bases match TRBD1. Trimming at V came to 8 bases and at J to 4 bases, leaving 10 bases not matched to a gene. This CDR3 contains 14 residues. Germline CDR1 reads DFQATT; CDR2 reads SNEGSKA (reference sequence). CDR3 residues: CSYPRTGSYNEQFF. The CDR3 DNA reads as TGCAGTTATCCGAGGACAGGGAGTTACAATGAGCAGTTCTTC.

This clonotype was observed a handful of times. The rearrangement links TRBV18 to TRBJ1-1; D may be TRBD1 (6 bases). Looked up from germline, CDR1 is KGHSH and CDR2 is LQKENI. This CDR3 spans 13 amino acids. Trimming cost V 3 bases and J 7 bases, with 12 bases left between them. The CDR3 bases are TGTGCCAGCTCACCGGGGGGCCCGGTTGAAGCTTTCTTT. Its translation: CASSPGGPVEAFF.

The chain carries TRBV20-1 and TRBJ2-7; TRBD1 matches at 7 bases. CDR1 and CDR2 from the germline V gene are DFQATT and SNEGSKA (reference sequence). The CDR3 runs to 15 residues. The ends lost 6 bases at V and 3 bases at J; junction bases unmatched: 14. The CDR3 region is CSARPDDRALYEQYF. The CDR3 DNA is TGCAGTGCCAGACCCGATGACAGGGCCCTCTACGAGCAGTACTTC.

This clonotype showed up just a few times. The chain carries TRBV5-6 and TRBJ2-1, with unresolved D. V was clipped by 0 bases and J by 12 bases, with 13 bases between them. The CDR3 sequence is 13 residues long. Germline lookup yields CDR1 SGHDT and CDR2 YYEEEE. CDR3 residues: CASSLGGREGQFF. The CDR3, as DNA: TGTGCCAGCAGCTTGGGTGGTAGGGAAGGGCAGTTCTTC.

V gene TRBV15 combines with J gene TRBJ2-3; TRBD2 agrees at 9 bases. V lost 3 bases, J lost 2 bases, and 6 bases stayed unmatched. The CDR3 is 16 amino acids. Germline V gene sequence: CDR1 LNHNV, CDR2 YYDKDF (reference sequence). CDR3 sequence reads: CATSRAGLAYTDTQYF. In nucleotides, the CDR3 is TGTGCCACCAGCAGGGCTGGACTAGCGTACACAGATACGCAGTATTTT.

A few counts support this clonotype. The chain links TRBV2 to TRBJ2-2; tentative D call: TRBD2 (6 bases). Germline values: CDR1 SNHLY, CDR2 FYNNEI. CDR3 length: 13 amino acids. Trimming pared 6 bases from V and 7 bases from J, leaving 12 bases between. Here the CDR3 reads CASRGWGGGELFF. CDR3 sequence (DNA): TGTGCCAGCAGGGGGTGGGGAGGCGGGGAGCTGTTTTTT.

In this sample, this clonotype turned up a few times. The rearrangement joins TRBV7-3 to TRBJ2-4; 8 bases agree with TRBD2. V gave up 5 bases and J gave up 5 bases; unmatched junction bases: 5. There are 14 residues in the CDR3. Germline values: CDR1 SGHTA, CDR2 FQGTGA. The CDR3 loop is CASSLSGGENIQYF. The DNA for the CDR3 is TGTGCCAGCAGCCTCTCCGGGGGGGAAAACATTCAGTACTTC.

This clonotype occurred a few times. The rearrangement links TRBV6-5 to TRBJ2-2, with a weak D call TRBD1 (7 bases). Germline CDR1 is MNHEY and CDR2 is SVGAGI. The CDR3 has 15 residues. The ends were cut back, 1 base at V and 7 bases at J, with 13 bases in the middle. CDR3 sequence (DNA): TGTGCCAGCAGTTACTTGGAGGGGGCAGGCGGGGAGCTGTTTTTT. Translation: CASSYLEGAGGELFF.

The J gene is TRBJ2-5, the V gene TRBV7-9, with 10 bases identical to TRBD1. The CDR3 is made up of 13 amino acids. Germline values: CDR1 SEHNR, CDR2 FQNEAQ (reference sequence). V trimming: 6 bases; J trimming: 4 bases; junction bases outside the gene matches: 2. The DNA of the CDR3 is TGTGCCAGCAGACGGGACAGGGGAGAGACCCAGTACTTC. It encodes CASRRDRGETQYF.

J is TRBJ2-7 and V is TRBV5-1, with D possibly TRBD2 on 5 matching bases. CDR1 and CDR2 from the germline V gene are SGHRS and YFSETQ. The length of the CDR3 is 14 residues. V gave up 0 bases and J gave up 4 bases, with 11 bases separating them. CDR3 nucleotide sequence: TGCGCCAGCAGCTTGGGAGCGGCGGGTTACGAGCAGTACTTC. Its protein is CASSLGAAGYEQYF.

The V call is TRBV7-9, the J call TRBJ1-6; the D gene is possibly TRBD1 (5 bases). Germline CDR1 SEHNR, CDR2 FQNEAQ (reference sequence). This CDR3 comprises 14 residues. The ends were cut back, 0 bases at V and 10 bases at J, with 10 bases in the middle. CDR3 DNA sequence: TGTGCCAGCAGCTTAGCAGGGGAGGTATCACCCCTCCACTTT. Translation: CASSLAGEVSPLHF.

This chain links TRBV27 with TRBJ2-5; 7 bases agree with TRBD2. After removal of 0 bases from V and 2 bases from J, the junction contained 6 bases not matched to a gene. CDR1 and CDR2 (germline): MNHEY, SMNVEV (reference sequence). CDR3 length: 16 residues. As DNA, the CDR3 is TGTGCCAGCAGTTTATCGCCAGGGAGGGCACAAGAGACCCAGTACTTC. Translating gives CASSLSPGRAQETQYF.

The chain joins TRBV11-3 to TRBJ2-1; 8 nucleotides line up with TRBD2. There are 16 residues in the CDR3. V shed 1 base, J shed 5 bases, and the junction held 7 bases outside the gene matches. The germline CDR1 and CDR2 sequences are SGHNT and YENEEA. The CDR3, as DNA: TGTGCCAGCAGCTTAGTCGGGCTAGCGGGCCACAATGAGCAGTTCTTC. It translates to CASSLVGLAGHNEQFF.

The chain joins TRBV9 to TRBJ1-4, with a weak D call TRBD1 (6 bases). CDR1 is SGDLS, CDR2 YYNGEE, per germline. CDR3 length: 16 residues. The V end lost 0 bases, the J end lost 8 bases, and 17 bases lay between the germline ends. The CDR3 loop is CASSVGGARVAEKLFF. The CDR3 nucleotides read TGTGCCAGCAGCGTAGGGGGGGCGAGAGTGGCGGAAAAACTGTTTTTT.